The clone carrying this T cell receptor (beta chain) was seen a handful of times. These data are taken from a study of control samples from healthy donors and cancer patients. This CDR3 region has 12 residues. Trimming cost V 6 bases and J 7 bases, with 12 bases left between them. The V gene's germline CDR1 is SNHLY and CDR2 FYNNEI. Libraries were prepared by immunoSEQ multiplex PCR; TCRdb keeps only in-frame clonotypes and omits some of them. Here the sample spans some 150,000 clones, under 95% being singletons. The specimen was blood. The source is a man aged 35 to 55 in good health. The rearrangement links TRBV2 to TRBJ1-1; perhaps TRBD1 as D (6 bases). The CDR3, as DNA: TGTGCCAGCAGCGCCTACAGGGATGAAGCTTTCTTT. Amino acid sequence: CASSAYRDEAFF.